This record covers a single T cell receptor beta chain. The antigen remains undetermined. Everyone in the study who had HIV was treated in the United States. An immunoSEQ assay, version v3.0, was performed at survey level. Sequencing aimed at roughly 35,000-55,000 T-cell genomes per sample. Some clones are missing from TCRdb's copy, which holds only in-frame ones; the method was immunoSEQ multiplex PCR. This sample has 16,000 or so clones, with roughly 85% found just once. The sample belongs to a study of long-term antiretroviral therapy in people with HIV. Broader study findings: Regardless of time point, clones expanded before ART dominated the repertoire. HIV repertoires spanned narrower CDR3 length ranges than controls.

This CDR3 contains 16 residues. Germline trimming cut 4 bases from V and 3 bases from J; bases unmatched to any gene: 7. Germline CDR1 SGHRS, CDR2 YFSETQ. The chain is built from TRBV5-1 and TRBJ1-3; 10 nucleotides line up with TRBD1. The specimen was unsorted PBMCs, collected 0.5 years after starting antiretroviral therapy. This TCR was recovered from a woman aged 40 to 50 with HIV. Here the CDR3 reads CASSTETGGRGNTIYF. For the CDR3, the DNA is TGCGCCAGCAGCACGGAGACAGGGGGCCGTGGAAACACCATATATTTT.